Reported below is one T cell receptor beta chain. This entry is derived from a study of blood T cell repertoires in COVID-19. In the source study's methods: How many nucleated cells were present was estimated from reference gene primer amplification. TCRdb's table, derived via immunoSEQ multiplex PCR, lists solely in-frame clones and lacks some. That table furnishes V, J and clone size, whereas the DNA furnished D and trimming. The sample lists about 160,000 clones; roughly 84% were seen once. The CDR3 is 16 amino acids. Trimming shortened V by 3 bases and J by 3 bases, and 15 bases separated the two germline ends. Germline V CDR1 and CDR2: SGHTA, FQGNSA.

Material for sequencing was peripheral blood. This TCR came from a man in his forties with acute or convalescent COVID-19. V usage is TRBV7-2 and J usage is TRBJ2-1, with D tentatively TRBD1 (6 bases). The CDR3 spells CASSFGQIRHYNEQFF. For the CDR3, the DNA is TGTGCCAGCAGCTTCGGACAGATCAGACACTACAATGAGCAGTTCTTC.